A selection of T cell receptor beta chains follows, all from one sample in a study of graft-versus-host responses after intestinal transplantation. Measured with immunoSEQ multiplex PCR; TCRdb has only the in-frame clones, and not every one. The sample has 250 to 300 clones, 80% to 95% seen once. The sequencing used ileum tissue, collected 23 days after intestinal transplant. These receptors came from a human patient who received an intestinal transplant, so some T cells may come from the graft donor. The CDR3 runs from the conserved cysteine through the conserved F or W. D genes are given only for firm matches. Expanded clones are given a class, and other clones once, few, many or no size at all.

D gene: NA; clone size: NA; J gene: TRBJ2-7; V gene: TRBV25-1; CDR3 protein: CASSRKQGLYEQYF; CDR3 DNA: TGTGCCAGCAGTAGGAAACAGGGCCTCTACGAGCAGTACTTC
D gene: NA; clone size: NA; J gene: TRBJ2-1; V gene: TRBV21-1; CDR3 protein: CASSNGLAGNNEQFF; CDR3 DNA: TGTGCCAGCAGCAACGGCCTAGCGGGGAACAATGAGCAGTTCTTC
D gene: TRBD2; clone size: NA; J gene: TRBJ2-5; V gene: TRBV28; CDR3 protein: CASSLWTSGRETQYF; CDR3 DNA: TGTGCCAGCAGTTTATGGACTAGCGGGAGAGAGACCCAGTACTTC
D gene: TRBD2; clone size: NA; J gene: TRBJ2-4; V gene: TRBV5-4; CDR3 protein: CASSPGLAGVGYIQYF; CDR3 DNA: TGTGCCAGCAGTCCCGGACTAGCGGGAGTCGGGTACATTCAGTACTTC
D gene: NA; clone size: NA; J gene: TRBJ2-7; V gene: TRBV29-1; CDR3 protein: CSVRESSYEQYF; CDR3 DNA: TGCAGCGTTCGGGAAAGCTCCTACGAGCAGTACTTC
D gene: NA; clone size: NA; J gene: TRBJ2-1; V gene: TRBV10-3; CDR3 protein: CAIIGLDGEQFF; CDR3 DNA: TGTGCCATCATCGGACTGGACGGTGAGCAGTTCTTC
D gene: TRBD1; clone size: NA; J gene: TRBJ2-5; V gene: TRBV4-3; CDR3 protein: CASSHYPYRRQGSGETQYF; CDR3 DNA: TGCGCCAGCAGCCATTACCCTTACCGACGACAGGGGTCGGGGGAGACCCAGTACTTC
D gene: TRBD1; clone size: NA; J gene: TRBJ2-5; V gene: TRBV7-9; CDR3 protein: CASSLGTGETQYF; CDR3 DNA: TGTGCCAGCAGCTTAGGGACAGGGGAGACCCAGTACTTC
D gene: NA; clone size: NA; J gene: TRBJ2-7; V gene: TRBV7-2; CDR3 protein: CASSPHYEQYF; CDR3 DNA: TGTGCCAGCAGCCCCCACTACGAGCAGTACTTC
D gene: NA; clone size: NA; J gene: TRBJ1-3; V gene: TRBV11-2; CDR3 protein: CASSQGQSGNTIYF; CDR3 DNA: TGTGCCAGCAGCCAAGGACAGTCTGGAAACACCATATATTTT
D gene: TRBD1; clone size: NA; J gene: TRBJ2-5; V gene: TRBV5-6; CDR3 protein: CASSPGQIETQYF; CDR3 DNA: TGTGCCAGCAGCCCGGGACAGATAGAGACCCAGTACTTC
D gene: TRBD1; clone size: NA; J gene: TRBJ2-5; V gene: TRBV30; CDR3 protein: CAWRLGRQGGEETQYF; CDR3 DNA: TGTGCCTGGAGGCTGGGGAGACAGGGGGGAGAAGAGACCCAGTACTTC
D gene: NA; clone size: NA; J gene: TRBJ1-2; V gene: TRBV30; CDR3 protein: CARWTIYGYTF; CDR3 DNA: TGTGCCCGTTGGACAATCTATGGCTACACCTTC
D gene: NA; clone size: NA; J gene: TRBJ1-2; V gene: TRBV6-9; CDR3 protein: CASSILLPRGKTYGYTF; CDR3 DNA: TGTGCCAGCAGTATCCTGTTGCCTCGCGGAAAGACCTATGGCTACACCTTC
D gene: NA; clone size: NA; J gene: TRBJ2-7; V gene: TRBV6-6; CDR3 protein: CASSYADGYEQYF; CDR3 DNA: TGTGCCAGCAGTTACGCCGACGGATACGAGCAGTACTTC
D gene: NA; clone size: NA; J gene: TRBJ1-2; V gene: TRBV5-5; CDR3 protein: CASSFGGALSYGYTF; CDR3 DNA: TGCGCCAGCAGCTTTGGGGGGGCGCTTAGCTATGGCTACACCTTC
D gene: NA; clone size: NA; J gene: TRBJ2-7; V gene: TRBV7-9; CDR3 protein: CASSTAYEQYF; CDR3 DNA: TGTGCCAGCAGCACAGCCTACGAGCAGTACTTC
D gene: TRBD2; clone size: NA; J gene: TRBJ2-3; V gene: TRBV4-2; CDR3 protein: CASGRGDTQYF; CDR3 DNA: TGTGCCAGCGGGCGGGGGGATACGCAGTATTTT
D gene: NA; clone size: NA; J gene: TRBJ1-4; V gene: TRBV4-3; CDR3 protein: CASSQVYLSAATNEKLFF; CDR3 DNA: TGCGCCAGCAGCCAAGTATATCTTTCGGCAGCAACTAATGAAAAACTGTTTTTT
D gene: TRBD1; clone size: once; J gene: TRBJ1-1; V gene: TRBV18; CDR3 protein: CASSLGQGAGNTEAFF; CDR3 DNA: TGTGCCAGCTCACTTGGACAGGGGGCAGGTAACACTGAAGCTTTCTTT
D gene: TRBD1; clone size: NA; J gene: TRBJ1-6; V gene: TRBV29-1; CDR3 protein: CSVRDRGYNSPLHF; CDR3 DNA: TGCAGCGTGCGGGACAGGGGGTATAATTCACCCCTCCACTTT
D gene: TRBD2; clone size: NA; J gene: TRBJ2-1; V gene: TRBV30; CDR3 protein: CAWSISGTSSDEQFF; CDR3 DNA: TGTGCCTGGAGTATCTCCGGGACTAGCTCGGATGAGCAGTTCTTC
D gene: NA; clone size: NA; J gene: TRBJ2-7; V gene: TRBV19; CDR3 protein: CASSIMPERGYEQYF; CDR3 DNA: TGTGCCAGTAGTATAATGCCTGAACGGGGCTACGAGCAGTACTTC
D gene: NA; clone size: NA; J gene: TRBJ1-4; V gene: TRBV7-2; CDR3 protein: CASSPGGGFDEKLFF; CDR3 DNA: TGTGCCAGCAGTCCGGGAGGAGGGTTCGATGAAAAACTGTTTTTT
D gene: NA; clone size: NA; J gene: TRBJ1-2; V gene: TRBV5-6; CDR3 protein: CASSVLWGSNYGYTF; CDR3 DNA: TGTGCCAGCAGCGTCCTATGGGGTTCTAACTATGGCTACACCTTC
D gene: NA; clone size: NA; J gene: TRBJ2-5; V gene: TRBV30; CDR3 protein: CAWGGTGQETQYF; CDR3 DNA: TGTGCCTGGGGGGGTACAGGTCAAGAGACCCAGTACTTC
D gene: NA; clone size: once; J gene: TRBJ2-7; V gene: TRBV4-2; CDR3 protein: CASSQDLGGGLPYEQYF; CDR3 DNA: TGTGCCAGCAGCCAAGATCTCGGGGGAGGTTTACCCTACGAGCAGTACTTC
D gene: NA; clone size: NA; J gene: TRBJ1-5; V gene: TRBV6-1; CDR3 protein: CASSEKGVSQPQHF; CDR3 DNA: TGTGCCAGCAGTGAAAAAGGGGTCAGTCAGCCCCAGCATTTT
D gene: TRBD1; clone size: NA; J gene: TRBJ2-7; V gene: TRBV14; CDR3 protein: CASSPGQGLYEQYF; CDR3 DNA: TGTGCCAGCAGCCCGGGACAGGGGCTCTACGAGCAGTACTTC
D gene: TRBD1; clone size: few; J gene: TRBJ1-1; V gene: TRBV6-1; CDR3 protein: CASSGHRGSTEAFF; CDR3 DNA: TGTGCCAGCAGTGGACACAGGGGGAGCACTGAAGCTTTCTTT
D gene: TRBD1; clone size: NA; J gene: TRBJ2-3; V gene: TRBV28; CDR3 protein: CASSLGLRGQRDTQYF; CDR3 DNA: TGTGCCAGCAGTTTAGGTCTGAGGGGGCAGAGAGATACGCAGTATTTT
D gene: NA; clone size: NA; J gene: TRBJ2-2; V gene: TRBV11-2; CDR3 protein: CASSFGATSFTGELFF; CDR3 DNA: TGTGCCAGCAGCTTCGGGGCAACTAGCTTCACCGGGGAGCTGTTTTTT
D gene: NA; clone size: NA; J gene: TRBJ1-1; V gene: TRBV5-6; CDR3 protein: CASSTGNTEAFF; CDR3 DNA: TGTGCCAGCAGCACAGGGAACACTGAAGCTTTCTTT
D gene: NA; clone size: NA; J gene: TRBJ1-2; V gene: TRBV7-4; CDR3 protein: CASSGRLPARKTYGYTF; CDR3 DNA: TGTGCCAGCAGCGGCCGGCTTCCAGCTCGAAAGACCTATGGCTACACCTTC
D gene: TRBD2; clone size: once; J gene: TRBJ2-3; V gene: TRBV7-2; CDR3 protein: CASSLGLFTDTQYF; CDR3 DNA: TGTGCCAGCAGCTTGGGACTATTCACAGATACGCAGTATTTT
D gene: NA; clone size: NA; J gene: TRBJ2-5; V gene: TRBV6-5; CDR3 protein: CASSYSVAEETQYF; CDR3 DNA: TGTGCCAGCAGTTACTCAGTGGCAGAAGAGACCCAGTACTTC
D gene: NA; clone size: NA; J gene: TRBJ2-3; V gene: TRBV13; CDR3 protein: CASSTDTQYF; CDR3 DNA: TGTGCCAGCAGTACAGATACGCAGTATTTT
D gene: NA; clone size: NA; J gene: TRBJ1-1; V gene: TRBV5-6; CDR3 protein: CASSLLGIGKSRNTEAFF; CDR3 DNA: TGTGCCAGCAGCTTGTTAGGAATCGGGAAATCCAGGAACACTGAAGCTTTCTTT
D gene: NA; clone size: NA; J gene: TRBJ2-3; V gene: TRBV21-1; CDR3 protein: CASSALLAVMQDTQYF; CDR3 DNA: TGTGCCAGCAGTGCTCTTCTAGCAGTCATGCAAGATACGCAGTATTTT
D gene: NA; clone size: NA; J gene: TRBJ2-2; V gene: TRBV5-1; CDR3 protein: CASSLGLRPETTNTGELFF; CDR3 DNA: TGCGCCAGCAGCTTGGGCTTGAGGCCGGAGACCACTAACACCGGGGAGCTGTTTTTT
D gene: NA; clone size: once; J gene: TRBJ2-2; V gene: TRBV28; CDR3 protein: CASNLAANTGELFF; CDR3 DNA: TGTGCCAGCAACTTGGCGGCGAACACCGGGGAGCTGTTTTTT
D gene: NA; clone size: NA; J gene: TRBJ2-1; V gene: TRBV4-1; CDR3 protein: CASSQVGSSSYNEQFF; CDR3 DNA: TGCGCCAGCAGCCAAGTGGGCTCTAGCTCCTACAATGAGCAGTTCTTC
D gene: NA; clone size: NA; J gene: TRBJ2-3; V gene: TRBV7-2; CDR3 protein: CASSRQVGSGLTDTQYF; CDR3 DNA: TGTGCCAGCAGCCGGCAGGTCGGGAGTGGGCTCACAGATACGCAGTATTTT
D gene: NA; clone size: NA; J gene: TRBJ2-3; V gene: TRBV18; CDR3 protein: CASSPGLLSSTDTQYF; CDR3 DNA: TGTGCCAGCTCACCGGGACTTCTATCCAGCACAGATACGCAGTATTTT
D gene: NA; clone size: NA; J gene: TRBJ2-3; V gene: TRBV23-1; CDR3 protein: CASSKGDLDTQYF; CDR3 DNA: TGCGCCAGCAGTAAGGGGGATTTGGATACGCAGTATTTT
D gene: TRBD2; clone size: NA; J gene: TRBJ2-1; V gene: TRBV4-2; CDR3 protein: CASSQGLAGGDEQFF; CDR3 DNA: TGTGCCAGCAGCCAAGGGCTAGCGGGAGGCGATGAGCAGTTCTTC
D gene: TRBD1; clone size: NA; J gene: TRBJ2-7; V gene: TRBV9; CDR3 protein: CASSPGTVTYEQYF; CDR3 DNA: TGTGCCAGCAGCCCCGGGACAGTTACCTACGAGCAGTACTTC
D gene: NA; clone size: once; J gene: TRBJ2-7; V gene: TRBV4-1; CDR3 protein: CASSQGPAYEQYF; CDR3 DNA: TGCGCCAGCAGCCAAGGACCCGCCTACGAGCAGTACTTC
D gene: NA; clone size: NA; J gene: TRBJ2-7; V gene: TRBV7-9; CDR3 protein: CASSTAYEQYF; CDR3 DNA: TGTGCCAGCAGCACCGCCTACGAGCAGTACTTC
D gene: NA; clone size: NA; J gene: TRBJ2-7; V gene: TRBV28; CDR3 protein: CASIQGAEQYF; CDR3 DNA: TGTGCCAGCATTCAAGGGGCAGAGCAGTACTTC
D gene: NA; clone size: NA; J gene: TRBJ2-1; V gene: TRBV9; CDR3 protein: CASSLSGDYNEQFF; CDR3 DNA: TGTGCCAGCAGCTTATCAGGGGACTACAATGAGCAGTTCTTC